Below are 27 T cell receptor beta chains sequenced from a single sample in a study of blood T cell repertoires in COVID-19. Only in-frame clones appear in the TCRdb table, and some are missing; sequencing was by immunoSEQ multiplex PCR. This table holds around 700,000 clones, approximately 90% found once. The sample comprised peripheral blood. Every receptor here comes from a woman aged 18-35 years with acute or convalescent COVID-19.

V and J are TRBV6-5 and TRBJ2-7, with D unresolved. Germline CDR1 is MNHEY and CDR2 is SVGAGI. CDR3 size: 13 residues. V was shortened by 3 bases and J by 0 bases, with 6 bases between the two germline ends. Here the CDR3 DNA reads TGTGCCAGCAGTTATGACTTCTCCTACGAGCAGTACTTC. Amino acid sequence: CASSYDFSYEQYF.

This clone was seen more than once but under ten times. The chain combines TRBV5-6 with TRBJ1-2; 8 bases agree with TRBD1. The germline gives CDR1 SGHDT, CDR2 YYEEEE. The ends lost 4 bases at V and 13 bases at J; junction bases unmatched: 15. This CDR3 comprises 14 residues. The CDR3 bases are TGTGCCAGCAGCCATCCCAGGACAGGGAGTATGTTCACCTTC. Its translation is CASSHPRTGSMFTF.

This chain joins TRBV12-5 and TRBJ1-4, with D perhaps TRBD1 (5 bases). V lost 1 base and J lost 5, with 8 bases in between. The CDR3 sequence is 14 residues long. CDR1 is LGHNT and CDR2 is FRNRAP in the germline V gene. CDR3 region: CASGLGGDNEKLFF. The CDR3 DNA reads as TGTGCTAGTGGTTTGGGGGGGGACAATGAAAAACTGTTTTTT.

This clone occurred a few times. The genes are TRBV29-1 and TRBJ1-1; 9 bases align to TRBD1. The germline V gene has CDR1 SQVTM and CDR2 ANQGSEA. Trimming cost V 7 bases and J 3 bases; bases outside gene matches: 3. This CDR3 is 12 amino acids long. CDR3 region: CSARTGDTEAFF. The CDR3 DNA reads TGCAGCGCACGGACAGGGGACACTGAAGCTTTCTTT.

The genes are TRBV2 and TRBJ2-7; no clear D gene. The germline CDR1 and CDR2 sequences are SNHLY and FYNNEI. V gave up 9 bases and J gave up 6 bases, with 15 bases separating them. This CDR3 is built from 12 residues. The CDR3 DNA reads TGTGCCAGTACGATCGGTCGGGTCGAGCAGTACTTC. Protein: CASTIGRVEQYF.

The chain carries TRBV12-5 and TRBJ2-1; the D gene is possibly TRBD1 (5 bases). Germline assignment: CDR1 LGHNT and CDR2 FRNRAP. The germline V and J ends were trimmed by 1 base and 4 bases, with 8 bases remaining between them. The CDR3 is 14 amino acids. The CDR3 DNA sequence: TGTGCTAGTGGTTTGGCCAGGGTTTACAATGAGCAGTTCTTC. Translated: CASGLARVYNEQFF. Full variable domain (outside the CDR3, taken from reference TRBV12-5 and TRBJ2-1): DARVTQTPRHKVTEMGQEVTMRCQPILGHNTVFWYRQTMMQGLELLAYFRNRAPLDDSGMPKDRFSAEMPDATLATLKIQPSEPRDSAVYFCASGLARVYNEQFFGPGTRLTVL.

The CDR3, as DNA: TGTGCCAGCAGCTTAGGAAGGACAGGGGATTCACCCCTCCACTTT. Protein sequence: CASSLGRTGDSPLHF. The chain recombines TRBV7-9 with TRBJ1-6; 9 bases are a match to TRBD1. Trimming took 1 base from V and 8 from J; bases not matched to a gene: 3. Germline CDR1 is SEHNR and CDR2 is FQNEAQ (reference sequence). This CDR3 is 15 amino acids long.

The chain uses TRBV29-1 and TRBJ1-4; tentative D call: TRBD1 (5 bases). Trimming pared 6 bases from V and 2 bases from J, leaving 7 bases between. Per germline, CDR1 SQVTM and CDR2 ANQGSEA. The CDR3 length is 12 residues. The CDR3 region has the DNA TGCAGCGTGGGGGGGACTAATGAAAAACTGTTTTTT. Protein product: CSVGGTNEKLFF.

This clone has just one count. The chain uses TRBV19 and TRBJ1-1; the match to TRBD1 covers 7 bases. J was trimmed by 4 bases and V by 10 bases; bases with no gene match: 9. Germline V CDR1 and CDR2: LNHDA, SQIVND (reference sequence). This CDR3 comprises 13 residues. CDR3 protein: CATRQGPITEAFF. CDR3 bases: TGTGCCACCCGACAGGGCCCGATCACTGAAGCTTTCTTT.

The chain recombines TRBV10-3 with TRBJ1-6, with unresolved D. This CDR3 contains 14 residues. In germline, CDR1 is ENHRY, CDR2 SYGVKD. V was pared by 2 bases and J by 8 bases, with 10 bases between. The CDR3 DNA sequence: TGTGCCATCAGTGAGGCCCAGGAGGATTCACCCCTCCACTTT. Translation: CAISEAQEDSPLHF.

This chain links TRBV9 with TRBJ2-1; D gene ambiguous. Trimming stripped 4 bases from V and 5 bases from J, with 4 bases between. Germline CDR1 reads SGDLS; CDR2 reads YYNGEE. This CDR3 has 11 amino acids. The CDR3: CASSINNEQFF. CDR3 nucleotides: TGTGCCAGCAGCATTAACAATGAGCAGTTCTTC. The full variable domain, its missing parts supplied by reference TRBV9 and TRBJ2-1, is DSGVTQTPKHLITATGQRVTLRCSPRSGDLSVYWYQQSLDQGLQFLIQYYNGEERAKGNILERFSAQQFPDLHSELNLSSLELGDSALYFCASSINNEQFFGPGTRLTVL.

The CDR3: CASSYQGSEQYF. In nucleotides, the CDR3 is TGTGCCAGCAGTTATCAGGGATCCGAGCAGTACTTC. This rearrangement joins TRBV6-5 to TRBJ2-7; perhaps TRBD1 as D (5 bases). Trimming removed 3 bases from V and 6 bases from J, with 9 bases in between. The CDR3 contains 12 residues. Germline values: CDR1 MNHEY, CDR2 SVGAGI.

The chain uses TRBV7-2 and TRBJ1-2, with 9 bases aligning to TRBD1. The J segment lost 3 bases and the V segment lost 5 bases, leaving 7 bases of the junction unmatched. The germline V gene has CDR1 SGHTA and CDR2 FQGNSA. The CDR3 has 15 residues. CDR3 sequence reads: CASSLDRQGDYGYTF. For the CDR3, the DNA is TGTGCCAGCAGCCTCGATCGACAGGGGGACTATGGCTACACCTTC.

CDR3 sequence: CASSGDRGSYGYTF. The CDR3 region has the DNA TGTGCCAGCAGTGGGGACAGAGGATCCTATGGCTACACCTTC. The V call is TRBV2, the J call TRBJ1-2, with 7 bases lining up with TRBD1. V shed 4 bases, J shed 4 bases, and the junction held 6 bases outside the gene matches. Germline V CDR1 and CDR2: SNHLY, FYNNEI. This CDR3 contains 14 residues.

The V and J genes are TRBV30 and TRBJ1-6; D is undetermined. V was shortened by 0 bases and J by 5 bases, with 8 bases between the two germline ends. This CDR3 is built from 14 residues. Germline V gene data show CDR1 as GTSNPN and CDR2 as SVGIG (reference sequence). The CDR3 sequence: CAWSVVLDNSPLHF. The CDR3 DNA is TGTGCCTGGAGTGTGGTACTGGATAATTCACCCCTCCACTTT.

This clone showed up just once. J is TRBJ1-2 and V is TRBV4-3; D is undetermined. This CDR3 is 14 amino acids long. In germline, CDR1 is LGHNA, CDR2 YSLEER. Trimming stripped 0 bases from V and 0 bases from J, with 5 bases between. CDR3 bases: TGCGCCAGCAGCCAAGACCAAACTAACTATGGCTACACCTTC. Amino acids: CASSQDQTNYGYTF.

V gene TRBV7-3 combines with J gene TRBJ1-1; TRBD1 aligns across 8 bases. CDR1 and CDR2 from the germline V gene are SGHTA and FQGTGA. V was pared by 4 bases and J by 3 bases, with 1 base of the junction left unmatched. CDR3 size: 13 residues. CDR3 coding DNA: TGTGCCAGCAGCTGGGACAGGCACACTGAAGCTTTCTTT. Translating it yields CASSWDRHTEAFF.

The rearrangement uses TRBV30 and TRBJ1-5; D ambiguous. Germline V gene data show CDR1 as GTSNPN and CDR2 as SVGIG (reference sequence). V gave up 5 bases and J gave up 6 bases, with 11 bases separating them. The CDR3 loop spans 12 amino acids. The CDR3 reads CAWEVYGQPQHF. In nucleotides, the CDR3 is TGTGCCTGGGAGGTGTACGGTCAGCCCCAGCATTTT.

This chain joins TRBV5-1 and TRBJ1-3, with 9 bases matching TRBD1. With 0 bases clipped from V and 5 bases from J, the junction kept 9 bases outside the gene matches. CDR1 is SGHRS and CDR2 is YFSETQ in the germline V gene. This CDR3 is built from 17 residues. CDR3 in DNA: TGCGCCAGCAGCTTGGGGGTGACAGGGGGAGGAAGAAACACCATATATTTT. Translating it yields CASSLGVTGGGRNTIYF.

The CDR3 here is CASSQDWDNIISFGNTIYF. In nucleotides, the CDR3 is TGTGCCAGCAGCCAAGATTGGGACAATATTATTTCGTTTGGAAACACCATATATTTT. The V call is TRBV3-1 (or the pseudogene TRBV3-2), the J call TRBJ1-3; D is possibly TRBD1 (6 bases). The CDR3 runs 19 residues. Trimming stripped 0 bases from V and 3 bases from J, with 21 bases between. CDR1 and CDR2 from the germline V gene are LGHDT and YNNKEL (reference sequence).

This clone occurred a few times. The rearrangement uses TRBV3-1 (or the pseudogene TRBV3-2) and TRBJ1-4; D may be TRBD1 (6 bases). Between the trimmed V and J ends, which lost 8 bases and 6 bases, there was a span of 16 bases. The CDR3 spans 14 residues. Germline loops: CDR1 LGHDT, CDR2 YNNKEL (reference sequence). The CDR3: CASSGQWGYEKLFF. The CDR3 region has the DNA TGTGCCAGCTCAGGACAGTGGGGCTATGAAAAACTGTTTTTT.

The rearrangement uses TRBV4-1 and TRBJ2-1; TRBD2 agrees at 11 bases. J lost 7 bases, V lost 1 base, and 12 bases had no gene match. The CDR3 has 18 amino acids. The germline CDR1 and CDR2 sequences are MGHRA and YSYEKL. Here the CDR3 DNA reads TGCGCCAGCAGCCAAGGCCCCTTTAGCGGGGGGGCCACGAATGAGCAGTTCTTC. This gives the protein CASSQGPFSGGATNEQFF.

V gene TRBV15 combines with J gene TRBJ1-2; weak D call: TRBD1 (5 bases). CDR1 is LNHNV, CDR2 YYDKDF, per germline (reference sequence). The CDR3 is 13 amino acids. The V end was cut by 8 bases, the J end by 0 bases, with 10 bases between. The CDR3 DNA is TGTGCCACCTCGGGGGTTACTAACTATGGCTACACCTTC. This encodes CATSGVTNYGYTF.

The V call is TRBV27, the J call TRBJ1-2; TRBD1 matches at 8 bases. Trimming took 7 bases from V and 4 from J; bases not matched to a gene: 8. This CDR3 is built from 14 residues. The germline gives CDR1 MNHEY, CDR2 SMNVEV (reference sequence). The CDR3: CASTSSTGVYGYTF. CDR3 nucleotide sequence: TGTGCCAGCACCTCCTCGACAGGGGTCTATGGCTACACCTTC.

This sequence joins TRBV4-1 and TRBJ1-4, with D unresolved. The CDR3 extends over 13 amino acids. Germline V lookup: CDR1 MGHRA, CDR2 YSYEKL. V lost 6 bases to trimming and J lost 5 bases, with 10 bases between them. The CDR3 loop reads CASSEGGNEKLFF. CDR3 DNA sequence: TGCGCCAGCAGTGAGGGAGGGAATGAAAAACTGTTTTTT.

Only one count was recorded for this clone. The chain links TRBV2 to TRBJ1-5, with D unresolved. V was trimmed by 4 bases and J by 4 bases, leaving 8 bases between them. This CDR3 is 13 amino acids long. Germline CDR1 reads SNHLY; CDR2 reads FYNNEI. The CDR3 sequence: CASSAGLNQPQHF. The DNA of the CDR3 is TGTGCCAGCAGTGCTGGACTGAATCAGCCCCAGCATTTT.

The chain carries TRBV5-1 and TRBJ2-7, with D perhaps TRBD1 (6 bases). V lost 4 bases to trimming and J lost 7 bases, with 9 bases between them. Germline V gene lookup returns CDR1 SGHRS and CDR2 YFSETQ. The CDR3 is 11 amino acids. CDR3 region: CASSNQGEQYF. In DNA form, the CDR3 reads TGCGCCAGCAGCAATCAGGGGGAGCAGTACTTC.